This TCR beta chain appears in the sequencing data of a study of blood T cell repertoires in COVID-19. All exposed participants met a person with COVID-19 within 2 weeks before entering the study. CDR3 length: 16 residues. V lost 4 bases, J lost 0 bases, and 12 bases lay in between. Germline V gives CDR1 MRHNA, CDR2 SNTAGT. Clones were sequenced by immunoSEQ multiplex PCR, and TCRdb holds only the in-frame ones, with some missing. The sample holds 150,000 or so clones, around 87% seen once. The TCR originated in a woman in her thirties or forties who had been exposed to COVID-19. The source material was PBMCs or T cells enriched from blood (not recorded which). The chain joins TRBV6-4 to TRBJ2-2; D unclear. The CDR3, as DNA: TGTGCCAGCAGTGCCACAGTTAACGCGAACACCGGGGAGCTGTTTTTT. This codes for CASSATVNANTGELFF.